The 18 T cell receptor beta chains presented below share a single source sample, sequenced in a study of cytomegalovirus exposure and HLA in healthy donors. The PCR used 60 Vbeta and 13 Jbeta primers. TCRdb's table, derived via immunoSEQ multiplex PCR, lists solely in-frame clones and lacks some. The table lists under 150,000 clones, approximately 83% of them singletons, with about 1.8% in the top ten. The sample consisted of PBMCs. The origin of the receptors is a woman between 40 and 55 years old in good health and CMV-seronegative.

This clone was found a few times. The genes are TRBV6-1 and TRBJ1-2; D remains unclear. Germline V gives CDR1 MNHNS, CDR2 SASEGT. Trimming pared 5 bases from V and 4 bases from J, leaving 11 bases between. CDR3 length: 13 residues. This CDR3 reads CASSPRDFYGYTF. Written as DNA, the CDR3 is TGTGCCAGCAGTCCCCGGGATTTCTATGGCTACACCTTC.

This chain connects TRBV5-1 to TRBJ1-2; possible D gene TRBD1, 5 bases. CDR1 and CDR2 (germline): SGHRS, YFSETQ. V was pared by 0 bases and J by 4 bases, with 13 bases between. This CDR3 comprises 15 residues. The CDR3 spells CASSLAGRQGYGYTF. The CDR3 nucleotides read TGCGCCAGCAGCTTGGCCGGACGGCAGGGCTATGGCTACACCTTC.

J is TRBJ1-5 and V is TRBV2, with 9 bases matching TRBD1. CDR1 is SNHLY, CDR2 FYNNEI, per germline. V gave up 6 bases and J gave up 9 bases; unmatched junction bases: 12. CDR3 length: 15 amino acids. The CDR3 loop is CASRGGTGFRGPQHF. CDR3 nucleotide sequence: TGTGCCAGCAGGGGGGGGACAGGGTTCCGTGGGCCCCAGCATTTT.

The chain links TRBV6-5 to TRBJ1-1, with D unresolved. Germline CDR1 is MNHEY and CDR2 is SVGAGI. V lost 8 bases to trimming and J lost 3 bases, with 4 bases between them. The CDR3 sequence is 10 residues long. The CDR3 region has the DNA TGTGCCAGCGGAGACACTGAAGCTTTCTTT. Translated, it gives CASGDTEAFF.

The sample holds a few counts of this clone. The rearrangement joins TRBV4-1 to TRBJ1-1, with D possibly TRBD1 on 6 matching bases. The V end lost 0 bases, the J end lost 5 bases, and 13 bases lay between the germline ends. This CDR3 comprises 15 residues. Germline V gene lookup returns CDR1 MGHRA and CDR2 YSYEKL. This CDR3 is CASSQDMAGVTEAFF. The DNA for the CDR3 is TGCGCCAGCAGCCAAGATATGGCAGGGGTTACTGAAGCTTTCTTT.

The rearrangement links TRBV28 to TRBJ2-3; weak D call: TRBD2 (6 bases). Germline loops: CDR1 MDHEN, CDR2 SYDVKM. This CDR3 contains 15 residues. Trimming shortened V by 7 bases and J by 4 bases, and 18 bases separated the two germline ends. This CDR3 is CASIKWRVGADTQYF. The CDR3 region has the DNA TGTGCCAGCATAAAGTGGAGGGTGGGGGCAGATACGCAGTATTTT.

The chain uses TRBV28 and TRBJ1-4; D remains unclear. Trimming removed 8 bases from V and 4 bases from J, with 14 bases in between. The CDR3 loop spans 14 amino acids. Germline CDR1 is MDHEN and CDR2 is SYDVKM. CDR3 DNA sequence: TGTGCCAGCCGAGCAGGTGGGCATAATGAAAAACTGTTTTTT. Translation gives CASRAGGHNEKLFF.

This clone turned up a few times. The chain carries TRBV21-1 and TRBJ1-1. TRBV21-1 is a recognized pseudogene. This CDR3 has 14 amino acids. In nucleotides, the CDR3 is TGTGCCAGCAGCAAAGGGGGGGTAGGCGCTGAAGCTTTCTTT. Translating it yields CASSKGGVGAEAFF.

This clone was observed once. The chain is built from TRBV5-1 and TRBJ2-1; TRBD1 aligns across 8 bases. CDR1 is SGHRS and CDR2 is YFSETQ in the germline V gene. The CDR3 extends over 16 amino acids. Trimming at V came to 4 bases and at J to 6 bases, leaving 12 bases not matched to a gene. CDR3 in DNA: TGCGCCAGCAGCCTGAACCCAGGGGGCTCGTTCAATGAGCAGTTCTTC. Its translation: CASSLNPGGSFNEQFF.

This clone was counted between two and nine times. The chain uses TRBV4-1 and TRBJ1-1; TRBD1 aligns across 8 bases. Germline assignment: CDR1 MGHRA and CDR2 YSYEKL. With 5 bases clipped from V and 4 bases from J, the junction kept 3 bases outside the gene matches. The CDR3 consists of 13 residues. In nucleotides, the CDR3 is TGCGCCAGCAGCTCAGGGGGCATCACTGAAGCTTTCTTT. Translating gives CASSSGGITEAFF.

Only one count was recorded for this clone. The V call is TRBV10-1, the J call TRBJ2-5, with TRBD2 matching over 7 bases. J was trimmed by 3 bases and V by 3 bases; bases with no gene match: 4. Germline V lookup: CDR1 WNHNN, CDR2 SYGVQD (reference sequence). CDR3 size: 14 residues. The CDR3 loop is CASSDGGVEETQYF. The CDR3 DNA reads TGCGCCAGCAGTGATGGGGGGGTGGAAGAGACCCAGTACTTC.

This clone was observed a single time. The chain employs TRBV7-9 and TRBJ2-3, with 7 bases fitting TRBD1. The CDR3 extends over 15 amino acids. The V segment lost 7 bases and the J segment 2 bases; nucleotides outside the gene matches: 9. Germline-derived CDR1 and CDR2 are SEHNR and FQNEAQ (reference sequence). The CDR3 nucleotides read TGTGCCAGCACCCAGAGGGGGCTGTCCACAGATACGCAGTATTTT. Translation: CASTQRGLSTDTQYF.

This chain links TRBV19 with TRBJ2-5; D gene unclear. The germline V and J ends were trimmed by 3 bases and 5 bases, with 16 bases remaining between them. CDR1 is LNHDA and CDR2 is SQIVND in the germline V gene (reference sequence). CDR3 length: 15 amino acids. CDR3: CASSMVKNLRETQYF. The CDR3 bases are TGTGCCAGTAGTATGGTAAAGAACCTCCGGGAGACCCAGTACTTC.

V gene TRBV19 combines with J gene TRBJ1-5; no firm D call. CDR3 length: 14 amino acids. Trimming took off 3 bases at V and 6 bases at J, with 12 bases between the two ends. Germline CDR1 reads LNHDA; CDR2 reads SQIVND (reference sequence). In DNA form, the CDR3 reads TGTGCCAGTAGTATTGTGGATTCGGGTCAGCCCCAGCATTTT. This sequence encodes CASSIVDSGQPQHF.

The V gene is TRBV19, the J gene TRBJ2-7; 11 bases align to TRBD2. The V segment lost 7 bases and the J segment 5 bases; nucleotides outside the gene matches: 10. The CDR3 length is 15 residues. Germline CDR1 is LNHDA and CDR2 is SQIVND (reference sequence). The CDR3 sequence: CASTLDSGRGDEQYF. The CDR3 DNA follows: TGTGCCAGTACCCTAGATAGCGGGAGGGGCGACGAGCAGTACTTC.

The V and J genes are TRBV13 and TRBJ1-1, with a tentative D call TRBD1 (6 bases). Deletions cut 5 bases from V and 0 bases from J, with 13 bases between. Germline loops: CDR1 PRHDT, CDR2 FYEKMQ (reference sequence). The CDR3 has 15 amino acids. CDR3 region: CASSMNRALNTEAFF. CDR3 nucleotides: TGTGCCAGCAGCATGAACAGGGCGTTGAACACTGAAGCTTTCTTT.

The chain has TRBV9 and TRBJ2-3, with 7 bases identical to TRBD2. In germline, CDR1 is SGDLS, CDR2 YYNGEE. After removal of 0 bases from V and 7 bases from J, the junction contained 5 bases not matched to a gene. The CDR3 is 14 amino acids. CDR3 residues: CASSVGGSGHTQYF. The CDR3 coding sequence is TGTGCCAGCAGCGTAGGAGGTAGCGGGCATACGCAGTATTTT. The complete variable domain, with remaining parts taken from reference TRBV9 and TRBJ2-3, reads DSGVTQTPKHLITATGQRVTLRCSPRSGDLSVYWYQQSLDQGLQFLIQYYNGEERAKGNILERFSAQQFPDLHSELNLSSLELGDSALYFCASSVGGSGHTQYFGPGTRLTVL.

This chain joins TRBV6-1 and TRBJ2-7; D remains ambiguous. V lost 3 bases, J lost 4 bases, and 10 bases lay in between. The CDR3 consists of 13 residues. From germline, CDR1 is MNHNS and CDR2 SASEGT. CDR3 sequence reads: CASSEKVEYEQYF. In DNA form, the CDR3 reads TGTGCCAGCAGTGAGAAGGTGGAGTACGAGCAGTACTTC.